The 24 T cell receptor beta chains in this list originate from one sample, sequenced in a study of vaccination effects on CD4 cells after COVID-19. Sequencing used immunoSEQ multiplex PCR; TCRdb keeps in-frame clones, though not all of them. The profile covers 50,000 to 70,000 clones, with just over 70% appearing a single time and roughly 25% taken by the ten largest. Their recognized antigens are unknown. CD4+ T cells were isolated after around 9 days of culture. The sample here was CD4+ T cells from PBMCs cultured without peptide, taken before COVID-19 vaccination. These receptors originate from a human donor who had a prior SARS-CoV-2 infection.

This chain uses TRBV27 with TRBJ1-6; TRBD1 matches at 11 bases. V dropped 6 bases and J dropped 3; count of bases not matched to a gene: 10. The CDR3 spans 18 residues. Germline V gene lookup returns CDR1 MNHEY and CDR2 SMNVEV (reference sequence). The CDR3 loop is CASRGQGAFRVYNSPLHF. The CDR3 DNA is TGTGCCAGCAGAGGACAGGGGGCGTTCAGAGTCTATAATTCACCCCTCCACTTT.

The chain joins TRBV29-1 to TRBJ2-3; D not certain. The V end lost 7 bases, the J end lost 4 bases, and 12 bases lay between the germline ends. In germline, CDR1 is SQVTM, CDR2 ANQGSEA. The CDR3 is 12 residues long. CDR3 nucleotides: TGCAGCGGGATCTCTGGGTCAGATACGCAGTATTTT. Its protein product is CSGISGSDTQYF.

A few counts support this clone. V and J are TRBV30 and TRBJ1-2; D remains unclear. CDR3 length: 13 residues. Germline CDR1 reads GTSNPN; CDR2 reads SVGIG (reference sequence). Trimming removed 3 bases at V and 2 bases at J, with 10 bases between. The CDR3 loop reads CAWSRTDNYGYTF. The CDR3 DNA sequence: TGTGCCTGGAGCCGGACGGACAACTATGGCTACACCTTC.

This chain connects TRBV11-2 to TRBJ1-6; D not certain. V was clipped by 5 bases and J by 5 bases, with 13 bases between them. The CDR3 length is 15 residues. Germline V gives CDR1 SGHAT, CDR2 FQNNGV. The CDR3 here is CASSRRQLDNSPLHF. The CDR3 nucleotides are TGTGCCAGCAGCCGCCGTCAGCTTGATAATTCACCCCTCCACTTT. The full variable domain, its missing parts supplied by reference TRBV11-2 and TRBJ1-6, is EAGVAQSPRYKIIEKRQSVAFWCNPISGHATLYWYQQILGQGPKLLIQFQNNGVVDDSQLPKDRFSAERLKGVDSTLKIQPAKLEDSAVYLCASSRRQLDNSPLHFGNGTRLTVT.

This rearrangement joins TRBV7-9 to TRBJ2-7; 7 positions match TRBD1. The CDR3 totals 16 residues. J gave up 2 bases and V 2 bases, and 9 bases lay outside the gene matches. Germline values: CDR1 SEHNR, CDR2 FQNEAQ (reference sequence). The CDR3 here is CASSLFPTGRTYEQYF. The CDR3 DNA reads TGTGCCAGCAGCTTATTTCCGACAGGGCGAACCTACGAGCAGTACTTC.

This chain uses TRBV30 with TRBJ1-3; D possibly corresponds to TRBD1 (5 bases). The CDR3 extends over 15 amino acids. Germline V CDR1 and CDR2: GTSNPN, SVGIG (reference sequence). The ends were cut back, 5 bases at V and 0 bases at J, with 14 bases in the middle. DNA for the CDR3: TGTGCCTGGGCTCCGGGACTCTCCTCTGGAAACACCATATATTTT. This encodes CAWAPGLSSGNTIYF.

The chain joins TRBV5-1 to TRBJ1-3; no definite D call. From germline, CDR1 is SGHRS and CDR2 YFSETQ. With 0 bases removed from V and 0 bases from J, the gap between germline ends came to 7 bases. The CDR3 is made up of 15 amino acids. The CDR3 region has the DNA TGCGCCAGCAGCTTGGGCCCAGTCTCTGGAAACACCATATATTTT. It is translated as CASSLGPVSGNTIYF.

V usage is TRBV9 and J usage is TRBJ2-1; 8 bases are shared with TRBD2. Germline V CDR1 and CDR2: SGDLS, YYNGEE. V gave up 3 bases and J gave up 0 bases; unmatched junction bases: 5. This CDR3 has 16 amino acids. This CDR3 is CASSARSGSSYNEQFF. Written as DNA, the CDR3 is TGTGCCAGCAGCGCTCGGAGCGGGAGCTCCTACAATGAGCAGTTCTTC.

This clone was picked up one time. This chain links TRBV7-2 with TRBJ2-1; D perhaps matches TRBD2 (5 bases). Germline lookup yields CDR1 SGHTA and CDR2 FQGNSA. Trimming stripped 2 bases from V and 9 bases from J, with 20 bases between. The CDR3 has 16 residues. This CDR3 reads CASSLRAAYRLREQFF. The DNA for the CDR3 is TGTGCCAGCAGCTTAAGAGCGGCATATCGCCTCCGTGAGCAGTTCTTC.

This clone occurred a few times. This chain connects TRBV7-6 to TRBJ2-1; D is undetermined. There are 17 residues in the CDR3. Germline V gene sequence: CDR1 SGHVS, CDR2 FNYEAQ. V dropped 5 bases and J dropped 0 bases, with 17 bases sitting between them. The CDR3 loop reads CASSPRPSSTSYNEQFF. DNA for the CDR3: TGTGCCAGCAGCCCGCGCCCCTCGAGCACCTCCTACAATGAGCAGTTCTTC.

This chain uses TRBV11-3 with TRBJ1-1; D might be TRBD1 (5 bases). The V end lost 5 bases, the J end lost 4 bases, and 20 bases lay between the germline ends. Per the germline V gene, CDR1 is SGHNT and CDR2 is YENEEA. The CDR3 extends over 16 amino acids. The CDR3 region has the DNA TGTGCCAGCAGCCCCCGGAGGGGCCCTGTGAGCACTGAAGCTTTCTTT. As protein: CASSPRRGPVSTEAFF.

CDR3 protein: CASSYSLFRGKETQYF. The CDR3 DNA is TGTGCCAGCAGTTACTCGCTATTTCGAGGAAAAGAGACCCAGTACTTC. The V and J genes are TRBV6-5 and TRBJ2-5, with D unclear. The ends were cut back, 0 bases at V and 3 bases at J, with 14 bases in the middle. This CDR3 has 16 residues. Germline V CDR1 and CDR2: MNHEY, SVGAGI.

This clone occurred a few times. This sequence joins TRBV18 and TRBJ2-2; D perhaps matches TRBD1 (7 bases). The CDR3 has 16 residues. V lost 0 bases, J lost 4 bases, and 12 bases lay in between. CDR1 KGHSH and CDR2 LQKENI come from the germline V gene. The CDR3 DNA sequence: TGTGCCAGCTCACCACCGGTCCAGGGGGGCACCGGGGAGCTGTTTTTT. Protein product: CASSPPVQGGTGELFF. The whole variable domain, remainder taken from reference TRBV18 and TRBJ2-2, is NAGVMQNPRHLVRRRGQEARLRCSPMKGHSHVYWYRQLPEEGLKFMVYLQKENIIDESGMPKERFSAEFPKEGPSILRIQQVVRGDSAAYFCASSPPVQGGTGELFFGEGSRLTVL.

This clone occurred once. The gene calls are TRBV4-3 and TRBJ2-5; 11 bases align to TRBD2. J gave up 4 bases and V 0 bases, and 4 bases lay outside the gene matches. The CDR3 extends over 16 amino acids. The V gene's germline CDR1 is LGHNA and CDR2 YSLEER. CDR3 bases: TGCGCCAGCAGCCAAGATAGCGGGAGGGCCGGAGAGACCCAGTACTTC. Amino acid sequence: CASSQDSGRAGETQYF.

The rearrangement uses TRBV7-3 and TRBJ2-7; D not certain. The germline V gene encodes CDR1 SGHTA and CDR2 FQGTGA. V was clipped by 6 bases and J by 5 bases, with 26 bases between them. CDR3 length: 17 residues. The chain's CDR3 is CASRRTTDLRCGHEQYF. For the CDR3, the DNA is TGTGCCAGCAGACGGACCACAGATCTCCGGTGTGGTCACGAGCAGTACTTC.

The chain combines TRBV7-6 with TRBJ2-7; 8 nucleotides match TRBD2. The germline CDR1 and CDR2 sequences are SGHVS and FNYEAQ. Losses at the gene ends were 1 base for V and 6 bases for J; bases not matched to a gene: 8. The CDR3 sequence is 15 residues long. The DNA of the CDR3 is TGTGCCAGCAGCTTAGGGGGGACTAGTAAAGGCGAGCAGTACTTC. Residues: CASSLGGTSKGEQYF.

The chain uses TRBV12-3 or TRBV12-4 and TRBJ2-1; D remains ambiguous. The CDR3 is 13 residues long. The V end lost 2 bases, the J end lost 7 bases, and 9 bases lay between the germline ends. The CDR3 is CASSLRFGNEQFF. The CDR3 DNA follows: TGTGCCAGCAGTTTAAGGTTTGGGAATGAGCAGTTCTTC.

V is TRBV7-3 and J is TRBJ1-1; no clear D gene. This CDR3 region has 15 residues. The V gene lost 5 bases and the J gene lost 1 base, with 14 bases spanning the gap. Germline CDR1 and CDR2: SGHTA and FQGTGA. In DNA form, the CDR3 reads TGTGCCAGCAGCCCAGGCCCGGGCAGGAACACTGAAGCTTTCTTT. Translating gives CASSPGPGRNTEAFF.

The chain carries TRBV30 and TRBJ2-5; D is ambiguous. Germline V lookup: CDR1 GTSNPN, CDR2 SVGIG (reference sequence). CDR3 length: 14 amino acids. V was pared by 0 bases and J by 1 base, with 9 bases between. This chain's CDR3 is CAWSVVRIQETQYF. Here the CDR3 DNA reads TGTGCCTGGAGTGTAGTGCGGATCCAAGAGACCCAGTACTTC.

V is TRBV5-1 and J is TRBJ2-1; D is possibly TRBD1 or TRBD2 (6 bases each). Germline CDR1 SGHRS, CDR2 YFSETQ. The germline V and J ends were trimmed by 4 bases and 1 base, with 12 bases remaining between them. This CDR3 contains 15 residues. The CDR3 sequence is CASSTTGGSYNEQFF. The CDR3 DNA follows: TGCGCCAGCAGCACGACAGGAGGGTCCTACAATGAGCAGTTCTTC.

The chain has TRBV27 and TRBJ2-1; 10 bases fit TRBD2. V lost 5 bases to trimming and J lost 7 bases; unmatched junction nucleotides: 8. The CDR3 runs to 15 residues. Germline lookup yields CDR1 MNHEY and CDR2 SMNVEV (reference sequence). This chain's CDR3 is CASSVQREGPNEQFF. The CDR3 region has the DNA TGTGCCAGCAGTGTCCAGCGGGAGGGCCCGAATGAGCAGTTCTTC.

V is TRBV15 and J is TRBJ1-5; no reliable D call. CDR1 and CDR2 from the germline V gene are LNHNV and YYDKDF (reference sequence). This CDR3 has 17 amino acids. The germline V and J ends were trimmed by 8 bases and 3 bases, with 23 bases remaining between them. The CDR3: CATHQPSRRILNQPQHF. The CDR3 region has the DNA TGTGCCACCCACCAACCTAGCCGACGGATACTCAATCAGCCCCAGCATTTT.

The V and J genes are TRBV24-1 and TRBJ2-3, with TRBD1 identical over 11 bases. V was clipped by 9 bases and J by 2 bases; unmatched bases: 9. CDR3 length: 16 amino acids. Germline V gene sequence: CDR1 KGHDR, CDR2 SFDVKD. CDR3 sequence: CATSSGTGGYTDTQYF. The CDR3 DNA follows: TGTGCCACCTCTTCCGGGACAGGGGGATACACAGATACGCAGTATTTT.

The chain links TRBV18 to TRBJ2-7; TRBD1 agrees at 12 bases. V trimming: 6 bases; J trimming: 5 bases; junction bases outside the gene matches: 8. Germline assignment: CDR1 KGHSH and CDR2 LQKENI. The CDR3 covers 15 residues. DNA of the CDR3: TGTGCCAGCTCGCCCGGGACAGGGGGCTCTGACGAGCAGTACTTC. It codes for CASSPGTGGSDEQYF.